This entry features one T cell receptor beta chain sequence. The CDR3 has 14 amino acids. The V and J ends lost 10 bases and 8 bases respectively, with 21 bases between them. Germline loops: CDR1 ENHRY, CDR2 SYGVKD. Repertoires were generated with immunoSEQ multiplex PCR, while TCRdb's copy carries only in-frame clones and drops some. Of roughly 80,000 clones in the sample, 70% to 90% were seen once. These data originate in a study of blood T cell repertoires in COVID-19. Looking at the study overall: PBMCs, B-cell-depleted T cells, or T cells were the source of the cDNA or gDNA that made up the material.

The receptor was derived from a woman at least 80 years old with active or convalescent COVID-19. Sequenced: peripheral blood. The chain joins TRBV10-3 to TRBJ1-5; a weak D match, TRBD1 (5 bases). CDR3: CATRTIGTGEPQHF. The DNA of the CDR3 is TGTGCCACCCGTACTATTGGCACGGGGGAGCCCCAGCATTTT.